The 22 T cell receptor beta chains below were found in one sample sequenced in a study of cytomegalovirus exposure and HLA in healthy donors. Use of 60 Vbeta and 13 Jbeta primers characterized the PCR. Only in-frame clones appear in the TCRdb table, and some are missing; sequencing was by immunoSEQ multiplex PCR. The sample contains some 190,000 clones, roughly 80% of which appear only once. The sequencing input was PBMCs. Source of these receptors: a male donor in good health and CMV-seronegative.

This rearrangement joins TRBV2 to TRBJ2-1; 11 bases are shared with TRBD2. This CDR3 comprises 16 residues. Trimming took 2 bases from V and 5 from J; bases not matched to a gene: 5. From germline, CDR1 is SNHLY and CDR2 FYNNEI. The DNA for the CDR3 is TGTGCCAGCAGTGAAATGCCGGGACTAGCGGACAATGAGCAGTTCTTC. Translating it yields CASSEMPGLADNEQFF.

A single count supports this clone. The chain links TRBV11-1 to TRBJ2-4; no reliable D call. This CDR3 region has 13 residues. Germline V gene sequence: CDR1 SGHAT, CDR2 FQDESV (reference sequence). The V end was cut by 4 bases, the J end by 1 base, with 5 bases between. For the CDR3, the DNA is TGTGCCAGCAGCTCCGCGGCCAAAAACATTCAGTACTTC. It specifies CASSSAAKNIQYF.

The chain carries TRBV5-1 and TRBJ1-1; D unclear. The V gene lost 1 base and the J gene lost 0 bases, with 10 bases spanning the gap. This CDR3 region has 15 residues. Germline V lookup: CDR1 SGHRS, CDR2 YFSETQ. The CDR3: CASSLITALNTEAFF. Written as DNA, the CDR3 is TGCGCCAGCAGCTTGATAACAGCTCTGAACACTGAAGCTTTCTTT.

Here the CDR3 reads CASSFSFSGSSYTEAFF. The DNA of the CDR3 is TGCGCCAGCAGCTTTTCGTTTTCAGGGTCGAGCTACACTGAAGCTTTCTTT. This chain links TRBV5-1 with TRBJ1-1; possible D gene TRBD1, 5 bases. The CDR3 length is 17 residues. Deletions cut 2 bases from V and 3 bases from J, with 20 bases between. Germline V gene lookup returns CDR1 SGHRS and CDR2 YFSETQ.

The chain couples TRBV19 to TRBJ2-7; 7 positions match TRBD2. This CDR3 contains 14 residues. The ends lost 4 bases at V and 3 bases at J; junction bases unmatched: 6. CDR1 LNHDA and CDR2 SQIVND come from the germline V gene (reference sequence). As DNA, the CDR3 is TGTGCCAGTAGTAAGACCGGGGGGTTCTACGAGCAGTACTTC. Protein sequence: CASSKTGGFYEQYF.

The count of this clone is one. V gene TRBV7-9 combines with J gene TRBJ2-1; 8 bases map to TRBD2. The CDR3 spans 15 residues. Germline lookup yields CDR1 SEHNR and CDR2 FQNEAQ (reference sequence). V lost 6 bases and J lost 4; bases outside the gene matches: 8. The CDR3 sequence is CASRLLAGRYNEQFF. CDR3 coding DNA: TGTGCCAGCAGACTATTAGCGGGGCGTTACAATGAGCAGTTCTTC.

The chain couples TRBV11-2 to TRBJ2-3; TRBD2 matches 7 bases. J lost 5 bases, V lost 5 bases, and 1 base had no gene match. Germline V CDR1 and CDR2: SGHAT, FQNNGV. The CDR3 runs to 12 residues. CDR3 in amino acids: CASSIAGDTQYF. CDR3 nucleotides: TGTGCCAGCAGCATAGCGGGAGATACGCAGTATTTT.

This clone has only a few counts. V gene TRBV2 combines with J gene TRBJ1-1; D might be TRBD1 (5 bases). The CDR3 contains 14 residues. Germline V CDR1 and CDR2: SNHLY, FYNNEI. The V gene lost 6 bases and the J gene lost 1 base, with 12 bases spanning the gap. The CDR3 here is CASRIRTGNTEAFF. The CDR3 DNA follows: TGTGCCAGCAGAATCCGTACAGGGAACACTGAAGCTTTCTTT.

The V and J genes are TRBV4-2 and TRBJ2-7; 9 bases match TRBD2. The germline gives CDR1 LGHNA, CDR2 YNFKEQ. The CDR3 length is 17 residues. Trimming took 1 base from V and 3 from J; bases not matched to a gene: 10. CDR3 nucleotide sequence: TGTGCCAGCAGCCAAGGAGGAACAAGCGGGGGGTTCTACGAGCAGTACTTC. Translated: CASSQGGTSGGFYEQYF.

This clone has just a few counts. This chain uses TRBV5-5 with TRBJ2-2; TRBD2 agrees at 11 bases. CDR3 length: 16 residues. Germline V lookup: CDR1 SGHKS, CDR2 YYEKEE (reference sequence). Trimming cost V 2 bases and J 3 bases; bases outside gene matches: 3. The CDR3 coding sequence is TGTGCCAGCAGCTTTCGGACTAGCGGGTACACCGGGGAGCTGTTTTTT. It yields the protein CASSFRTSGYTGELFF.

The rearrangement joins TRBV7-3 to TRBJ2-1, with TRBD2 matching over 12 bases. J lost 2 bases, V lost 5 bases, and 4 bases had no gene match. CDR3 length equals 16 residues. Germline V gives CDR1 SGHTA, CDR2 FQGTGA. The DNA for the CDR3 is TGTGCCAGCAGCCCGCGGACTAGCGGGACCTACAATGAGCAGTTCTTC. Translating it yields CASSPRTSGTYNEQFF.

This sequence joins TRBV27 and TRBJ2-2; 10 bases agree with TRBD2. V gave up 3 bases and J gave up 6 bases; unmatched junction bases: 4. The CDR3 runs to 15 residues. From germline, CDR1 is MNHEY and CDR2 SMNVEV (reference sequence). In DNA, the CDR3 is TGTGCCAGCAGTTTTTCTAGCGGGAGTGCCGGGGAGCTGTTTTTT. Protein product: CASSFSSGSAGELFF.

This rearrangement joins TRBV9 to TRBJ1-2; D perhaps matches TRBD1 (6 bases). Per the germline V gene, CDR1 is SGDLS and CDR2 is YYNGEE. The CDR3 covers 15 residues. V gave up 3 bases and J gave up 0 bases, with 12 bases separating them. CDR3 coding DNA: TGTGCCAGCAGCGCCGCGGGGGGGCCTAACTATGGCTACACCTTC. Translating it yields CASSAAGGPNYGYTF.

This chain joins TRBV18 and TRBJ1-1; a weak D match, TRBD1 (5 bases). V shed 6 bases and J shed 5 bases, with 13 bases lying between them. Germline values: CDR1 KGHSH, CDR2 LQKENI. CDR3 size: 13 residues. The CDR3 DNA is TGTGCCAGCTCTCAAGGAGGGGAAACTGAAGCTTTCTTT. Its protein is CASSQGGETEAFF.

The rearrangement uses TRBV9 and TRBJ1-1; a weak D match, TRBD1 (6 bases). CDR1 is SGDLS and CDR2 is YYNGEE in the germline V gene. Deletions cut 0 bases from V and 6 bases from J, with 15 bases between. There are 15 residues in the CDR3. The chain's CDR3 is CASSVASGVQAEAFF. The DNA of the CDR3 is TGTGCCAGCAGCGTAGCTTCAGGGGTTCAGGCTGAAGCTTTCTTT. The full variable domain, in which reference TRBV9 and TRBJ1-1 provide the parts outside the CDR3, is DSGVTQTPKHLITATGQRVTLRCSPRSGDLSVYWYQQSLDQGLQFLIQYYNGEERAKGNILERFSAQQFPDLHSELNLSSLELGDSALYFCASSVASGVQAEAFFGQGTRLTVV.

This clone appeared a few times. In nucleotides, the CDR3 is TGTGCCAGCAGACGATCGACACGGGAGAACACTGAAGCTTTCTTT. This gives the protein CASRRSTRENTEAFF. The chain has TRBV6-5 and TRBJ1-1; D remains unclear. CDR1 and CDR2 from the germline V gene are MNHEY and SVGAGI. Trimming stripped 6 bases from V and 1 base from J, with 15 bases between. The CDR3 sequence is 15 residues long.

This clone came up a few times. CDR3 amino acids: CASSSDLETEAFF. For the CDR3, the DNA is TGTGCCAGCAGCTCCGACCTAGAGACTGAAGCTTTCTTT. The V and J genes are TRBV5-4 and TRBJ1-1, with D uncertain. CDR1 is SGHNT and CDR2 is YYREEE in the germline V gene (reference sequence). CDR3 size: 13 residues. V lost 3 bases and J 5 bases, leaving 11 bases between the germline ends.

This chain uses TRBV7-2 with TRBJ1-2, with TRBD1 matching 8 bases. Germline V gene sequence: CDR1 SGHTA, CDR2 FQGNSA. The CDR3 contains 15 residues. Trimming took 4 bases from V and 6 from J; bases not matched to a gene: 10. DNA for the CDR3: TGTGCCAGCAGCTCTATACAGGGGGTGATGAATGGCTACACCTTC. It yields the protein CASSSIQGVMNGYTF.

The rearrangement joins TRBV6-5 to TRBJ1-5, with no clear D. CDR3 size: 14 residues. Germline CDR1 is MNHEY and CDR2 is SVGAGI. With 6 bases removed from V and 9 bases from J, the gap between germline ends came to 18 bases. The CDR3 DNA reads as TGTGCCAGCAGCTCACGTATTCAGTCACGGCCCCAGCATTTT. Translating it yields CASSSRIQSRPQHF.

As to this clone: The junction differs from germline at one of its ends, possibly a read error. The chain joins TRBV25-1 to TRBJ1-4, with 8 bases lining up with TRBD1. Germline lookup yields CDR1 MGHDK and CDR2 SYGVNS. The CDR3 is 17 amino acids. In DNA form, the CDR3 reads TGTGCCAGCGGTGAAAAGGCCAGGGGGCGGATTTGGGAAAAACTGTTTTTT. It yields the protein CASGEKARGRIWEKLFF.

V is TRBV5-8 and J is TRBJ2-5; D not certain. Trimming stripped 4 bases from V and 4 bases from J, with 20 bases between. Germline CDR1 and CDR2: SGHTS and YDEGEE. This CDR3 has 16 residues. CDR3 bases: TGTGCCAGCAGCATGGGTAGAGGTGGATTAACAGAGACCCAGTACTTC. This encodes CASSMGRGGLTETQYF. The full variable domain, rest sourced from reference TRBV5-8 and TRBJ2-5, is EAGVTQSPTHLIKTRGQQATLRCSPISGHTSVYWYQQALGLGLQFLLWYDEGEERNRGNFPPRFSGRQFPNYSSELNVNALELEDSALYLCASSMGRGGLTETQYFGPGTRLLVL.

V and J are TRBV25-1 and TRBJ2-1; D is ambiguous. Germline V gene sequence: CDR1 MGHDK, CDR2 SYGVNS. The CDR3 totals 18 residues. V was clipped by 1 base and J by 0 bases, with 16 bases between them. The chain's CDR3 is CASSEFGRTISSYNEQFF. CDR3 nucleotides: TGTGCCAGCAGTGAATTTGGCAGAACGATCAGCTCCTACAATGAGCAGTTCTTC. Based on the CDR3 plus reference TRBV25-1 and TRBJ2-1, the full variable domain is EADIYQTPRYLVIGTGKKITLECSQTMGHDKMYWYQQDPGMELHLIHYSYGVNSTEKGDLSSESTVSRIRTEHFPLTLESARPSHTSQYLCASSEFGRTISSYNEQFFGPGTRLTVL.